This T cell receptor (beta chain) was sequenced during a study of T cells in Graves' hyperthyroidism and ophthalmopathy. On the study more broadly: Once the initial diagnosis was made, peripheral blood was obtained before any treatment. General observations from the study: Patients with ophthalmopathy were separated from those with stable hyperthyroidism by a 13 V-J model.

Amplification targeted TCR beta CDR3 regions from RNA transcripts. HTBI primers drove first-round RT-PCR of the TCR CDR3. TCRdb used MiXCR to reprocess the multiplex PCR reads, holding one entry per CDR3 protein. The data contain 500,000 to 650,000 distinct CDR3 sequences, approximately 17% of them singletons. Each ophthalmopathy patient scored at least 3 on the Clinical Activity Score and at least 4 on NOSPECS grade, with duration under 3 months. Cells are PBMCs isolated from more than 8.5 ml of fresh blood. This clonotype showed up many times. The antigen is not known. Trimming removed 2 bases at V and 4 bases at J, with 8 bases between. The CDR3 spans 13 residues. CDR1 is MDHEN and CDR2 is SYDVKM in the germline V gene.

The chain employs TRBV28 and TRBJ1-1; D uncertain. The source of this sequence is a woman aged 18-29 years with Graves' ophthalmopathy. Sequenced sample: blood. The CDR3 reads CASSLSLTTEAFF. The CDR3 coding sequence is TGTGCCAGCAGTTTAAGTCTGACCACTGAAGCTTTCTTT.